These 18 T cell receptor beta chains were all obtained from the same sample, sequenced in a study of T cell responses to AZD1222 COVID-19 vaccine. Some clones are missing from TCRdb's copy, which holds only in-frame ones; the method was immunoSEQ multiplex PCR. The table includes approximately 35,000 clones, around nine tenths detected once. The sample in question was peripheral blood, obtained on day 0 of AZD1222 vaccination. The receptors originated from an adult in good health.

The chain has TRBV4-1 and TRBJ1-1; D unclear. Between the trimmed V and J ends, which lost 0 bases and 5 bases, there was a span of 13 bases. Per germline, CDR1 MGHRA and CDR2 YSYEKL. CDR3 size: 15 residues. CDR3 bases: TGCGCCAGCAGCCAAGACAGAACACAAGCGACTGAAGCTTTCTTT. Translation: CASSQDRTQATEAFF.

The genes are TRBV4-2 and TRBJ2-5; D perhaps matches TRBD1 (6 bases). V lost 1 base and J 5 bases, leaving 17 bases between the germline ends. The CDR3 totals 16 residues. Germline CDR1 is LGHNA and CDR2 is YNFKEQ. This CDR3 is CASSQGTETGGETQYF. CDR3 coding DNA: TGTGCCAGCAGCCAAGGCACCGAGACAGGAGGCGAGACCCAGTACTTC.

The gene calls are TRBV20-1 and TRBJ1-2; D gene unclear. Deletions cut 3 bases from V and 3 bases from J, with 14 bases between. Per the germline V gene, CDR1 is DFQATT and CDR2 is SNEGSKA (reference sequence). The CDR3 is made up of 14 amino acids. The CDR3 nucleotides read TGCAGTGCTAGTCGGGGATCCCTAGACTATGGCTACACCTTC. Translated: CSASRGSLDYGYTF.

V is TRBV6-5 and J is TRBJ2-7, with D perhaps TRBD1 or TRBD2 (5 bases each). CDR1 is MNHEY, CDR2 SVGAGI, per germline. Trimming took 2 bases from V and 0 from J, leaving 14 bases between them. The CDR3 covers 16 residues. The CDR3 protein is CASSYQPGPGSYEQYF. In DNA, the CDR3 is TGTGCCAGCAGTTACCAACCGGGACCGGGCTCCTACGAGCAGTACTTC.

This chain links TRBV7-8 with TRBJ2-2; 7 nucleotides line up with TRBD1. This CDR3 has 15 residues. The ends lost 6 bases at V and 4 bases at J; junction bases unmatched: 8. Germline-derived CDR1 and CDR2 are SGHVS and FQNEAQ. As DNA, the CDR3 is TGTGCCAGCAGGTTTGGACAGGTTGCCACCGGGGAGCTGTTTTTT. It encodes CASRFGQVATGELFF.

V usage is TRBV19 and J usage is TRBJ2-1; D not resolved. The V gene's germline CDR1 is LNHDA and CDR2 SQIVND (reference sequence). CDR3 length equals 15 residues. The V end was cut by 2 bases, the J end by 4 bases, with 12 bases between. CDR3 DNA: TGTGCCAGTAGTATAAACATTATAGGGTACAATGAGCAGTTCTTC. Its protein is CASSINIIGYNEQFF.

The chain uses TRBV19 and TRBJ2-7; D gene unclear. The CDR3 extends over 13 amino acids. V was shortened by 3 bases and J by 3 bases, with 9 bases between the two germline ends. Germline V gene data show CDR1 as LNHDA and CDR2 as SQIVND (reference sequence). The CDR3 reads CASSMTTNYEQYF. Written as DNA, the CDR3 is TGTGCCAGTAGTATGACAACTAACTACGAGCAGTACTTC. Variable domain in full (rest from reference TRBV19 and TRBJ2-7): DGGITQSPKYLFRKEGQNVTLSCEQNLNHDAMYWYRQDPGQGLRLIYYSQIVNDFQKGDIAEGYSVSREKKESFPLTVTSAQKNPTAFYLCASSMTTNYEQYFGPGTRLTVT.

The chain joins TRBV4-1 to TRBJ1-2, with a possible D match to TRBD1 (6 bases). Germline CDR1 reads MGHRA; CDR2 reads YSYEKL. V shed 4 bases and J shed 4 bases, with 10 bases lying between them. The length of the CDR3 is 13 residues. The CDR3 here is CASSPDSLYGYTF. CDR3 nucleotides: TGCGCCAGCAGCCCGGACAGCCTCTATGGCTACACCTTC.

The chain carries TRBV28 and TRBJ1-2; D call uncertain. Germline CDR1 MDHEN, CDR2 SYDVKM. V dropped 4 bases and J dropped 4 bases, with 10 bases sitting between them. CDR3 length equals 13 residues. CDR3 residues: CASSSHEGYGYTF. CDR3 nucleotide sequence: TGTGCCAGCAGTTCCCACGAGGGCTATGGCTACACCTTC.

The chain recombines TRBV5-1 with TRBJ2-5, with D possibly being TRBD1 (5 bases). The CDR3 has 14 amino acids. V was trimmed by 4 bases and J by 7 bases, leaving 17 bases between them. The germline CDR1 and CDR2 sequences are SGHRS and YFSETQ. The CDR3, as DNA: TGCGCCAGCAGCCCGACGACAGTTGGTGGGACCCAGTACTTC. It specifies CASSPTTVGGTQYF.

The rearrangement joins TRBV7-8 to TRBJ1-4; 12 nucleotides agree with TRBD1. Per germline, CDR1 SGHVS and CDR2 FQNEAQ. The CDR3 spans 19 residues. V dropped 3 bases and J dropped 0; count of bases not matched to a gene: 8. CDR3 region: CASSFVRDRGHATNEKLFF. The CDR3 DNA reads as TGTGCCAGCAGCTTCGTCCGGGACAGGGGGCATGCAACTAATGAAAAACTGTTTTTT.

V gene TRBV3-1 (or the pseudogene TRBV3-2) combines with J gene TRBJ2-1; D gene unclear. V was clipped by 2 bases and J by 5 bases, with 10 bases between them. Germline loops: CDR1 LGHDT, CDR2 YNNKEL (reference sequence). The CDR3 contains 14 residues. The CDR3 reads CASSQNAGDNEQFF. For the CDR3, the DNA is TGTGCCAGCAGCCAAAATGCTGGGGACAATGAGCAGTTCTTC.

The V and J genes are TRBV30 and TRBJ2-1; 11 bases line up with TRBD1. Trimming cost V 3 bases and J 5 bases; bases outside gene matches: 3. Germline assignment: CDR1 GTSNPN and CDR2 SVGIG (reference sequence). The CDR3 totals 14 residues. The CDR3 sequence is CAWRGQGGNNEQFF. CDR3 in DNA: TGTGCCTGGAGGGGACAGGGGGGCAACAATGAGCAGTTCTTC.

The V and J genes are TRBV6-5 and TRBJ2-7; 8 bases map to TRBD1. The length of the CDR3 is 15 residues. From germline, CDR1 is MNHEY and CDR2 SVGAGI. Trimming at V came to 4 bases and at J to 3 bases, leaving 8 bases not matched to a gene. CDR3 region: CASSSQTGVGYEQYF. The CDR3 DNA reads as TGTGCCAGCAGTTCCCAGACAGGGGTCGGCTACGAGCAGTACTTC.

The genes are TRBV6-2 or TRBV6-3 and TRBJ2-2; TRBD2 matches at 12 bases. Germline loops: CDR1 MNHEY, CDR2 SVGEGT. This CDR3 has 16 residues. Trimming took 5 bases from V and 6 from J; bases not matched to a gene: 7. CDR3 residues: CASSERGLAGPGELFF. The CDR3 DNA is TGTGCCAGCAGTGAGCGAGGACTAGCGGGACCCGGGGAGCTGTTTTTT.

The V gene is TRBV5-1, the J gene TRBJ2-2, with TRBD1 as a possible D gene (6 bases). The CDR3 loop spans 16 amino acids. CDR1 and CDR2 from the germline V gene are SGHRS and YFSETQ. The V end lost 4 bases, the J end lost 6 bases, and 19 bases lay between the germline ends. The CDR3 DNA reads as TGCGCCAGCAGCCTCCAGGACAGTCCAGCCGCCGGGGAGCTGTTTTTT. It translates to CASSLQDSPAAGELFF.

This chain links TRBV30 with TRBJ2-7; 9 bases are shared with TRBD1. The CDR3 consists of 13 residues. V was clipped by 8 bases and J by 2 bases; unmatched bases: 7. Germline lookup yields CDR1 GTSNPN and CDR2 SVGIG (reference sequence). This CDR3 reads CAAEGDRAYEQYF. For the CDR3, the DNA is TGTGCCGCCGAGGGGGACAGGGCCTACGAGCAGTACTTC.

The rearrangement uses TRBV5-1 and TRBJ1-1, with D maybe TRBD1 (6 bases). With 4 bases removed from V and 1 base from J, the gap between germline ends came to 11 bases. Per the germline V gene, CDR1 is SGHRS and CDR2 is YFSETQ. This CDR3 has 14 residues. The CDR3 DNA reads TGCGCCAGCAGCCGGGACACAGGGAACACTGAAGCTTTCTTT. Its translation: CASSRDTGNTEAFF.